This note documents a single TCR beta chain sequence. Its antigen is unknown. Assays covered roughly 10^5 TCR templates per sample. The protocol was immunoSEQ multiplex PCR, while the TCRdb copy is restricted to in-frame clones and leaves out a portion. Altogether roughly 100,000 clones are present, 93% being singletons, with the ten largest covering approximately 0.62%. Germline lookup yields CDR1 LNHNV and CDR2 YYDKDF (reference sequence). Germline trimming cut 4 bases from V and 6 bases from J; bases unmatched to any gene: 6. CDR3 length: 14 amino acids. The data are from a study of siplizumab effects on memory and regulatory T cells. The study, taken as a whole, reports: Suppressive activity of Tregs proliferating in siplizumab cultures remained unconfirmed. Naive T cells, seemingly more diverse than memory cells, seemed major alloresponse contributors. The Treg-derived share of mappable alloreactive CD4+ clones averaged about 69% with siplizumab and approximately 27% in controls.

The clonotype comes from a human donor in good health. This chain joins TRBV15 and TRBJ1-2; TRBD1 aligns across 9 bases. Specimen: Tregs sorted from blood. The CDR3 DNA reads as TGTGCCACCAGCAAAGGACAGGGGATTGATGGCTACACCTTC. Encoded protein: CATSKGQGIDGYTF.